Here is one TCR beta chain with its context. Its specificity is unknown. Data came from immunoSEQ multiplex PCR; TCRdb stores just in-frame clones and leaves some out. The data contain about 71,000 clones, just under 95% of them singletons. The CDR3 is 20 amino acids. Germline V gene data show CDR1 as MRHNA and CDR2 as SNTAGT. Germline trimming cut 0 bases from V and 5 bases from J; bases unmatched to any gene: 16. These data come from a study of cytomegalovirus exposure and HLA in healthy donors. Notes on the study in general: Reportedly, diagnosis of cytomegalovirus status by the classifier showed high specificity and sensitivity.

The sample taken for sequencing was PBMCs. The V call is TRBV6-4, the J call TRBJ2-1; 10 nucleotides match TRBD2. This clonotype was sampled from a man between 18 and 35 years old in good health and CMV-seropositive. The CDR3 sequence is CASSDSDWLAGALLNNEQFF. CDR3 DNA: TGTGCCAGCAGTGACTCGGACTGGCTAGCGGGAGCTCTACTAAACAATGAGCAGTTCTTC.